The clone carrying this TCR beta chain has ten or more counts. Its antigen is as yet unknown. The V end lost 1 base, the J end lost 5 bases, and 8 bases lay between the germline ends. The CDR3 is made up of 13 amino acids. Germline V gene sequence: CDR1 SGHTA, CDR2 FQGNSA. The data stem from a study of T cell repertoires in cytomegalovirus infection. TCRdb re-analysed the reads in MiXCR, keeping a single row per CDR3 protein. The data hold about 920,000 distinct CDR3 sequences, with approximately 31% observed a single time. Sequences were derived from cultured CD8+ T cells from PBMCs, sampled from culture after CMV antigen stimulation. V is TRBV7-2 and J is TRBJ2-5; no reliable D call. This TCR came from a human donor in good health (CMV status not recorded). Some clones in this sample may be carry-over from other donors' samples. CDR3: CASSLVGVETQYF. The CDR3 bases are TGTGCCAGCAGCTTAGTTGGGGTCGAGACCCAGTACTTC.